This T cell receptor beta chain originates from a study of T cells in tuberculosis. On the study more broadly: CD1B tetramers identified T cells specific for mycobacterial lipid GMM.

The sample's time point: new active TB diagnosis, blood taken before or within 7 days of starting treatment. HIV-seronegative South African adults aged 18 years or older had newly diagnosed active tuberculosis. Confirmation came from sputum smear and/or culture positivity for M. tuberculosis. Each clinical donor contributed on average around 100,000 T cells from unsorted cryopreserved PBMC. Assay: immunoSEQ multiplex PCR; the TCRdb copy retains only in-frame clones and omits some. The sample carries 22,000 or so clones, about 85% recorded once. Germline V gives CDR1 LGHNA, CDR2 YSLEER. J was trimmed by 10 bases and V by 8 bases; bases with no gene match: 11. The CDR3 contains 14 residues.

This TCR derives from an adult with tuberculosis. The sequencing here drew on PBMCs, taken at tuberculosis diagnosis. The chain links TRBV4-3 to TRBJ2-1, with 10 bases aligning to TRBD1. This CDR3 reads CASGLMGQGFEQFF. The CDR3 nucleotides are TGCGCCAGCGGGTTAATGGGACAGGGGTTCGAGCAGTTCTTC.